The 8 T cell receptor beta chains listed next were all sequenced from one sample in a study of blood T cell repertoires in COVID-19. Profiled with immunoSEQ multiplex PCR; TCRdb holds only in-frame clones, not every one. The sample carries fewer than 100,000 clones, 90% recorded once. The sample taken for sequencing was peripheral blood. The receptor source for this set is a woman over 75 with acute or convalescent COVID-19.

The chain combines TRBV12-5 with TRBJ2-1; 7 bases are shared with TRBD2. The CDR3 is made up of 15 amino acids. In germline, CDR1 is LGHNT, CDR2 FRNRAP. Trimming at V came to 2 bases and at J to 8 bases, leaving 9 bases not matched to a gene. The CDR3 region is CASGLLGLAVDEQFF. The CDR3 DNA follows: TGTGCTAGTGGTTTGTTAGGGCTAGCGGTCGATGAGCAGTTCTTC.

The gene calls are TRBV6-5 and TRBJ2-1, with D maybe TRBD2 (6 bases). This CDR3 spans 15 amino acids. Germline V CDR1 and CDR2: MNHEY, SVGAGI. Trimming took 2 bases from V and 3 from J, leaving 11 bases between them. The CDR3 DNA follows: TGTGCCAGCAGTTACGAAGGGAGGAACTACAATGAGCAGTTCTTC. It translates to CASSYEGRNYNEQFF.

J is TRBJ1-2 and V is TRBV4-2; TRBD1 might be the D (5 bases). CDR3 size: 14 residues. Germline assignment: CDR1 LGHNA and CDR2 YNFKEQ. Trimming cost V 2 bases and J 8 bases, with 15 bases left between them. For the CDR3, the DNA is TGTGCCAGCAGCCAATGGGCCGTGGAGGGGGGCTACACCTTC. It encodes CASSQWAVEGGYTF.

The chain combines TRBV3-1 (or the pseudogene TRBV3-2) with TRBJ1-1; no reliable D call. Germline V gene sequence: CDR1 LGHDT, CDR2 YNNKEL (reference sequence). Trimming took 0 bases from V and 3 from J, leaving 11 bases between them. The CDR3 is 15 amino acids. The CDR3 bases are TGTGCCAGCAGCCAAGATCGCGGGCGCGACACTGAAGCTTTCTTT. Translation: CASSQDRGRDTEAFF.

The gene calls are TRBV19 and TRBJ1-4, with TRBD1 matching over 7 bases. The CDR3 spans 11 residues. CDR1 and CDR2 (germline): LNHDA, SQIVND (reference sequence). After removal of 11 bases from V and 8 bases from J, the junction contained 5 bases not matched to a gene. CDR3 in amino acids: CASRGLEKLFF. CDR3 DNA sequence: TGTGCCTCTAGGGGGCTGGAAAAACTGTTTTTT.

The V gene is TRBV6-5, the J gene TRBJ2-2, with a possible D match to TRBD1 (6 bases). The CDR3 runs 14 residues. V lost 5 bases to trimming and J lost 3 bases, with 10 bases between them. CDR1 is MNHEY, CDR2 SVGAGI, per germline. CDR3 nucleotide sequence: TGTGCCAGCAGTCACACAGGGTACACCGGGGAGCTGTTTTTT. Protein product: CASSHTGYTGELFF.

The chain links TRBV19 to TRBJ2-1; TRBD2 aligns across 13 bases. The CDR3 is 14 residues long. V trimming: 7 bases; J trimming: 10 bases; junction bases outside the gene matches: 7. Germline-derived CDR1 and CDR2 are LNHDA and SQIVND (reference sequence). Here the CDR3 reads CASKRTSGSWEQFF. The CDR3, as DNA: TGTGCCAGTAAACGGACTAGCGGGAGTTGGGAGCAGTTCTTC.

This clone came up a few times. The J gene is TRBJ1-2, the V gene TRBV7-2; TRBD1 agrees at 8 bases. Losses at the gene ends were 4 bases for V and 4 bases for J; bases not matched to a gene: 8. CDR1 and CDR2 (germline): SGHTA, FQGNSA. There are 15 residues in the CDR3. The CDR3 sequence: CASSSWQGAVYGYTF. In nucleotides, the CDR3 is TGTGCCAGCAGCTCATGGCAGGGGGCTGTCTATGGCTACACCTTC.